This is a list of T cell receptor beta chains from one sample in a study of technical replicates of blood from a few donors. Libraries were prepared by immunoSEQ multiplex PCR; TCRdb keeps only in-frame clonotypes and omits some of them. The sample records 75,000 to 90,000 clones, more than 90% being singletons. The specimen was T cells isolated from PBMCs. These receptors all come from a human donor in good health. Each CDR3 is given with its conserved first and last residue. The D gene is left open where the match is weak. Clone size, where shown, is once, few, many, or a class for clones that have expanded.

CDR3 protein	CDR3 DNA	D gene	clone size	V gene	J gene
CASSQDPGRGLLLTEAFF	TGCGCCAGCAGCCAAGATCCGGGCAGGGGGCTCCTACTCACTGAAGCTTTCTTT	TRBD1	.	TRBV4-1	TRBJ1-1
CASSGQGGGTEAFF	TGTGCCAGCAGCGGGCAAGGGGGTGGTACTGAAGCTTTCTTT	.	.	TRBV9	TRBJ1-1
CASRANTEFYGYTF	TGTGCCAGCAGGGCGAACACAGAATTCTATGGCTACACCTTC	.	.	TRBV6-5	TRBJ1-2
CASSTDVRYGYTF	TGCGCCAGCAGCACCGACGTCAGGTATGGCTACACCTTC	.	.	TRBV5-1	TRBJ1-2
CASSIDRWTAGAEAFF	TGTGCCAGTAGTATAGATCGATGGACGGCGGGGGCTGAAGCTTTCTTT	.	.	TRBV19	TRBJ1-1
CSASGPPGLFF	TGCAGTGCTAGCGGACCTCCCGGACTGTTCTTC	.	.	TRBV20-1	TRBJ2-1
CASSLTSFRETEAFF	TGTGCCAGCAGCTTAACGTCCTTCCGCGAGACTGAAGCTTTCTTT	.	.	TRBV7-3	TRBJ1-1
CASGLFRTGNSPLHF	TGTGCTAGTGGTTTGTTTAGGACAGGCAATTCACCCCTCCACTTT	TRBD1	once	TRBV12-5	TRBJ1-6
CASRKSGSSYNEQFF	TGTGCCAGCAGAAAATCGGGGAGCTCCTACAATGAGCAGTTCTTC	.	.	TRBV7-9	TRBJ2-1
CATSDPSGSRSPPADTQYF	TGTGCCACCAGCGACCCTAGCGGGAGTCGCTCCCCACCGGCAGATACGCAGTATTTT	TRBD2	.	TRBV15	TRBJ2-3
CASSQGREYGYTF	TGTGCCAGCAGCCAAGGACGGGAATATGGCTACACCTTC	.	.	TRBV16	TRBJ1-2
CAISVAGGPHEQFF	TGTGCCATCAGTGTAGCGGGAGGGCCCCACGAGCAGTTCTTC	TRBD2	.	TRBV10-3	TRBJ2-1
CASSLALSSGSGQYF	TGTGCCAGCAGCTTGGCCCTATCGAGCGGTTCAGGGCAGTACTTC	.	.	TRBV5-6	TRBJ2-7
CASSSRDSHYEQYF	TGTGCCAGCAGTTCCCGGGACAGCCACTACGAGCAGTACTTC	TRBD1	.	TRBV27	TRBJ2-7
CASSRGQGEYEQYF	TGCGCCAGCAGCAGGGGACAGGGGGAGTACGAGCAGTACTTC	TRBD1	.	TRBV5-1	TRBJ2-7
CASSWRPGGFTDTQYF	TGTGCCAGCAGTTGGCGCCCGGGAGGCTTCACAGATACGCAGTATTTT	TRBD2	.	TRBV27	TRBJ2-3
CASTWSLTTDTQYF	TGTGCCAGCACCTGGTCGCTAACCACAGATACGCAGTATTTT	.	.	TRBV6-1	TRBJ2-3
CASSWDRGNTGELFF	TGCGCCAGCAGTTGGGACAGGGGAAACACCGGGGAGCTGTTTTTT	TRBD1	once	TRBV5-1	TRBJ2-2
CASSLRTGEGTEAFF	TGCGCCAGCAGCTTACGGACAGGGGAGGGAACTGAAGCTTTCTTT	TRBD1	.	TRBV5-1	TRBJ1-1
CASSLWAGSSYEQYF	TGTGCCAGCAGCTTATGGGCGGGGAGCTCCTACGAGCAGTACTTC	.	once	TRBV11-2	TRBJ2-7
CSVVLSGTGGYEQYF	TGCAGCGTTGTATTGAGCGGGACAGGGGGCTACGAGCAGTACTTC	TRBD1	.	TRBV29-1	TRBJ2-7
CASSRDRDNYGYTF	TGTGCCAGCAGCCGCGACAGGGATAACTATGGCTACACCTTC	TRBD1	.	TRBV7-9	TRBJ1-2
CASSLRQGEETQYF	TGTGCCAGCAGCTTGCGACAGGGAGAAGAGACCCAGTACTTC	TRBD1	.	TRBV5-4	TRBJ2-5
CASSWGGNQPQHF	TGTGCCAGCAGTTGGGGGGGGAATCAGCCCCAGCATTTT	.	.	TRBV6-5	TRBJ1-5
CASRREFRNTEAFF	TGTGCCAGCAGGCGAGAGTTTAGGAACACTGAAGCTTTCTTT	.	.	TRBV28	TRBJ1-1
CASSGQLATNTGELFF	TGTGCCAGCAGTGGACAACTAGCTACGAACACCGGGGAGCTGTTTTTT	.	.	TRBV6-1	TRBJ2-2
CASRPLPGPRAREQYF	TGTGCCAGCAGACCCCTCCCTGGGCCCAGGGCGCGCGAGCAGTACTTC	.	.	TRBV6-6	TRBJ2-7
CASSSRTGTSGYNEQFF	TGTGCCAGCAGCTCGAGAACCGGGACTAGCGGTTACAATGAGCAGTTCTTC	TRBD2	.	TRBV5-4	TRBJ2-1
CASSPRTVGGKLFF	TGTGCCAGTAGTCCCCGGACGGTGGGGGGAAAACTGTTTTTT	.	.	TRBV19	TRBJ1-4
CASSLTGLARMNTEAFF	TGCGCCAGCAGCTTGACGGGACTAGCCCGAATGAACACTGAAGCTTTCTTT	.	.	TRBV5-1	TRBJ1-1
CASSFGTDFYGYTF	TGTGCCAGCAGCTTTGGGACAGATTTTTATGGCTACACCTTC	TRBD1	.	TRBV7-9	TRBJ1-2
CATTSLGLNTEAFF	TGTGCCACCACCTCCCTGGGCTTGAACACTGAAGCTTTCTTT	.	.	TRBV6-5	TRBJ1-1
CASSRGTGNYGYTF	TGCGCCAGCAGCCGAGGGACAGGGAACTATGGCTACACCTTC	TRBD1	.	TRBV4-1	TRBJ1-2
CASSPSGNQPQHF	TGTGCCAGCAGTCCTTCAGGGAATCAGCCCCAGCATTTT	.	.	TRBV2	TRBJ1-5
CASRDSGGNNEQFF	TGTGCCAGCAGGGATAGCGGGGGGAACAATGAGCAGTTCTTC	TRBD2	.	TRBV6-5	TRBJ2-1
CASSLSGMNTEAFF	TGTGCCAGCAGCTTATCAGGGATGAACACTGAAGCTTTCTTT	.	.	TRBV7-9	TRBJ1-1
CASSVTGATGTDTQYF	TGTGCCAGCAGCGTAACGGGAGCAACGGGCACAGATACGCAGTATTTT	.	.	TRBV9	TRBJ2-3
CASSQDGQPLYGYTF	TGTGCCAGCAGCCAAGATGGACAGCCACTCTATGGCTACACCTTC	.	.	TRBV4-2	TRBJ1-2
CASSPPWTTWAEKLFF	TGTGCCAGCAGTCCACCCTGGACAACCTGGGCTGAAAAACTGTTTTTT	.	.	TRBV28	TRBJ1-4
CASGLVVYMNTEAFF	TGTGCTAGTGGTTTGGTCGTTTATATGAACACTGAAGCTTTCTTT	.	.	TRBV12-5	TRBJ1-1
CASSLGLAVNDEQFF	TGTGCCAGCAGCTTAGGACTAGCGGTGAACGATGAGCAGTTCTTC	TRBD2	.	TRBV11-2	TRBJ2-1
CAGRGAVEETQYF	TGTGCCGGACGGGGGGCGGTGGAAGAGACCCAGTACTTC	.	.	TRBV6-1	TRBJ2-5
CASSSPDRGGRTGELFF	TGTGCCAGCAGTTCACCGGACAGGGGGGGTCGTACCGGGGAGCTGTTTTTT	TRBD1	.	TRBV28	TRBJ2-2
CASSLGTSGTYNEQFF	TGTGCCAGCTCACTCGGGACTAGCGGAACCTACAATGAGCAGTTCTTC	TRBD2	.	TRBV18	TRBJ2-1
CASSLPRISQKLFF	TGTGCCAGCAGCTTGCCGAGGATAAGTCAAAAACTGTTTTTT	.	.	TRBV5-4	TRBJ1-4